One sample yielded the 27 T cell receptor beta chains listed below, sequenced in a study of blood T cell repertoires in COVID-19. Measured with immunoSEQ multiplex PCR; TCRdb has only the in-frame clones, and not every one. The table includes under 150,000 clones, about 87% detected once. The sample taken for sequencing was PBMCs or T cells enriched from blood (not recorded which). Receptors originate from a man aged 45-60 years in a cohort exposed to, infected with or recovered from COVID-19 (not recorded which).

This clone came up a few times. CDR3 sequence reads: CASSPSGNTEAFF. CDR3 bases: TGTGCCAGCAGCCCTTCAGGGAACACTGAAGCTTTCTTT. The V and J genes are TRBV3-1 (or the pseudogene TRBV3-2) and TRBJ1-1; D not resolved. V was cut by 4 bases and J by 1 base, with 7 bases left in between. Germline assignment: CDR1 LGHDT and CDR2 YNNKEL (reference sequence). CDR3 size: 13 residues.

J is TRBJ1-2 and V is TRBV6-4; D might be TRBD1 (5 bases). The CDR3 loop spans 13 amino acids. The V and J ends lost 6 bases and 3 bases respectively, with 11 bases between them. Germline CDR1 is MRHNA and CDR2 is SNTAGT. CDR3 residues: CASRPGVDYGYTF. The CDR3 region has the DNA TGTGCCAGCAGGCCGGGGGTCGACTATGGCTACACCTTC.

In DNA, the CDR3 is TGCAGCGTCCTAGCGGGGGGGAAGGTAGATACGCAGTATTTT. Translated, it gives CSVLAGGKVDTQYF. V gene TRBV29-1 combines with J gene TRBJ2-3; the match to TRBD2 covers 12 bases. V was pared by 6 bases and J by 5 bases, with 6 bases of the junction left unmatched. The CDR3 is made up of 14 amino acids. The germline V gene encodes CDR1 SQVTM and CDR2 ANQGSEA.

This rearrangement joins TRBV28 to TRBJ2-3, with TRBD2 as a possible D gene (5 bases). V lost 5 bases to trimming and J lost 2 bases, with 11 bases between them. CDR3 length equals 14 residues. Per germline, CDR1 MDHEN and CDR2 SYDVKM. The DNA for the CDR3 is TGTGCCAGCAGTCCCCCCGGGATCACAGATACGCAGTATTTT. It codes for CASSPPGITDTQYF.

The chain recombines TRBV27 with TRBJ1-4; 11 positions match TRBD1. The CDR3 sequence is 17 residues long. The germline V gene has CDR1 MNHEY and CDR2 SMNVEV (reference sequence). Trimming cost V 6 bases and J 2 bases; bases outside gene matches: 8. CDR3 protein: CASRPGQGAPTNEKLFF. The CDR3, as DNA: TGTGCCAGCAGGCCCGGACAGGGGGCGCCCACTAATGAAAAACTGTTTTTT.

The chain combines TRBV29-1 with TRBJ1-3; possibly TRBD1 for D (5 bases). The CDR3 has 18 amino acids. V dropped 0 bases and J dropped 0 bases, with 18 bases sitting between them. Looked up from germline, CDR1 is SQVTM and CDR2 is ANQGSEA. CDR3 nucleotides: TGCAGCGTTGAAGATCGGAGTACAGGCCTCCGCTCTGGAAACACCATATATTTT. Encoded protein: CSVEDRSTGLRSGNTIYF.

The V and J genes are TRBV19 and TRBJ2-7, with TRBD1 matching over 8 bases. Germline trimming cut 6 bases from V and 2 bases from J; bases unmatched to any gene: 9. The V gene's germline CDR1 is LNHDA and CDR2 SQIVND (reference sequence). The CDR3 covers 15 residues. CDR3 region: CASRNSGTGPYEQYF. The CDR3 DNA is TGTGCCAGTAGGAATTCCGGGACAGGTCCCTACGAGCAGTACTTC.

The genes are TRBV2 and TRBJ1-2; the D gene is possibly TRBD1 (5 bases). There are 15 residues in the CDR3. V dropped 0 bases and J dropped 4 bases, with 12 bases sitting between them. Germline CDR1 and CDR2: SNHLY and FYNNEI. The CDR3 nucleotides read TGTGCCAGCAGTGAAGCGGATGGGGCCCTCTATGGCTACACCTTC. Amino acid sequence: CASSEADGALYGYTF.

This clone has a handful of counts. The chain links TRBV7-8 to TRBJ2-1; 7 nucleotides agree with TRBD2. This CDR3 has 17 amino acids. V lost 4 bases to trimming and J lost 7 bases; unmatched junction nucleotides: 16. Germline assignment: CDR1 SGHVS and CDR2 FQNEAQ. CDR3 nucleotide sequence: TGTGCCAGCAGCTCCCTCACTCTAGCGGTCTCTGGAAATGAGCAGTTCTTC. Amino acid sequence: CASSSLTLAVSGNEQFF.

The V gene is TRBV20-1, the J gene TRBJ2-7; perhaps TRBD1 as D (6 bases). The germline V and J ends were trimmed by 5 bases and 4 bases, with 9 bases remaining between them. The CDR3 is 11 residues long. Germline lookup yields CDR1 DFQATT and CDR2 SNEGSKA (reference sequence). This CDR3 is CSAPQGYEQYF. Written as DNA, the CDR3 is TGCAGTGCTCCACAGGGTTACGAGCAGTACTTC.

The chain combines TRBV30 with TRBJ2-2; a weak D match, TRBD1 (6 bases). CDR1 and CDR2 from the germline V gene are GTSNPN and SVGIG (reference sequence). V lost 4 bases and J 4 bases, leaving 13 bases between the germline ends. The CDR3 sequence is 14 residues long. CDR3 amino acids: CAWNRGSSTGELFF. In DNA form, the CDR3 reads TGTGCCTGGAATAGGGGGAGTAGCACCGGGGAGCTGTTTTTT.

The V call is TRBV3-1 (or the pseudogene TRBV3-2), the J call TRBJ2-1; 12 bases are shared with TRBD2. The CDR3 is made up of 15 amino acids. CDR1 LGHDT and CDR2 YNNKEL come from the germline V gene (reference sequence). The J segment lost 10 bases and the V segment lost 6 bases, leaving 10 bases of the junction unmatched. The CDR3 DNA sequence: TGTGCCAGCAGTGAGATAACCGGGACTAGCGGGGAGCAGTTCTTC. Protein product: CASSEITGTSGEQFF.

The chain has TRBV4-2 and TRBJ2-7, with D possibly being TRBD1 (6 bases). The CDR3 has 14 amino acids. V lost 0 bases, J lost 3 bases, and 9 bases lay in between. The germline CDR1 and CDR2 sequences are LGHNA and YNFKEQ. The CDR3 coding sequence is TGTGCCAGCAGCCAAGACAGGGGCGACTACGAGCAGTACTTC. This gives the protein CASSQDRGDYEQYF.

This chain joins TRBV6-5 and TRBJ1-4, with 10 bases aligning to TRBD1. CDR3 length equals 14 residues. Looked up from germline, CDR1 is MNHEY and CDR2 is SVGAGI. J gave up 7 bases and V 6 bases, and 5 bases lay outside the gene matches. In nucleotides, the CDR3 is TGTGCCAGCAGAACGGACAGGGGGGGTGAAAAACTGTTTTTT. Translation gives CASRTDRGGEKLFF.

For the CDR3, the DNA is TGTGCCAGCAGCCTTGACAGGTACAATGAGCAGTTCTTC. This sequence encodes CASSLDRYNEQFF. This chain links TRBV12-3 or TRBV12-4 with TRBJ2-1; a possible D gene is TRBD1 (6 bases). Trimming pared 6 bases from V and 4 bases from J, leaving 10 bases between. CDR3 length: 13 residues.

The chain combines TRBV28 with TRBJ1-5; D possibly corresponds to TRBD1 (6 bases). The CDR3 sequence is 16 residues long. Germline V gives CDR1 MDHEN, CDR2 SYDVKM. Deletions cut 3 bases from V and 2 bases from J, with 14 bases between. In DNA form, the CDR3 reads TGTGCCAGCAGTTTGTTATGGGCAGGGGGCAATCAGCCCCAGCATTTT. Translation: CASSLLWAGGNQPQHF.

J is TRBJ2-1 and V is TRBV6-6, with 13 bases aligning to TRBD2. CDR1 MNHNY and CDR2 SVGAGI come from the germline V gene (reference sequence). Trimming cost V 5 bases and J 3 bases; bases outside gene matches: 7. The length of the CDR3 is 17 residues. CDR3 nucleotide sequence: TGTGCCAGCAGTCGTACTAGCGGGGGGGCCGTCTACAATGAGCAGTTCTTC. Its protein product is CASSRTSGGAVYNEQFF.

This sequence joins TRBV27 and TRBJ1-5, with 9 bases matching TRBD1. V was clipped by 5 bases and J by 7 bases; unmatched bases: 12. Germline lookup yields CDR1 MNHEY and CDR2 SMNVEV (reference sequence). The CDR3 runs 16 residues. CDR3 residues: CASSPVVGQGSQPQHF. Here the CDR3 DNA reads TGTGCCAGCAGTCCAGTCGTAGGACAGGGGAGCCAGCCCCAGCATTTT.

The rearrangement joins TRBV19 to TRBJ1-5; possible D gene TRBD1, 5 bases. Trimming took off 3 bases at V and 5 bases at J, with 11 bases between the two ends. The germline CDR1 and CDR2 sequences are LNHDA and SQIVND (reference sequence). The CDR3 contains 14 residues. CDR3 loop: CASSMEGGDQPQHF. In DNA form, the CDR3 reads TGTGCCAGTAGTATGGAGGGAGGGGATCAGCCCCAGCATTTT.

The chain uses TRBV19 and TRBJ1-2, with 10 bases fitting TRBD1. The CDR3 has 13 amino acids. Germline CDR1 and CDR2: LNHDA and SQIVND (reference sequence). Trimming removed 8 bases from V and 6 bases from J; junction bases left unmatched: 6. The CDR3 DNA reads TGTGCCAGTCGCTGGGGGACAGGGGATGGCTACACCTTC. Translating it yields CASRWGTGDGYTF.

DNA for the CDR3: TGTGCCAGCAGCCAGAGGGCCGGGGAGCTGTTTTTT. Its translation: CASSQRAGELFF. This chain uses TRBV3-1 (or the pseudogene TRBV3-2) with TRBJ2-2; D perhaps matches TRBD2 (5 bases). The germline gives CDR1 LGHDT, CDR2 YNNKEL (reference sequence). Trimming took off 3 bases at V and 6 bases at J, with 5 bases between the two ends. This CDR3 comprises 12 residues.

The DNA of the CDR3 is TGTGCCAGCTCCCCCGGGACAGGGATTTATGGCTACACCTTC. Encoded protein: CASSPGTGIYGYTF. The V call is TRBV6-5, the J call TRBJ1-2, with 9 bases lining up with TRBD1. The CDR3 length is 14 residues. The trim removed 8 bases at V and 5 bases at J, leaving 9 bases unmatched. Looked up from germline, CDR1 is MNHEY and CDR2 is SVGAGI.

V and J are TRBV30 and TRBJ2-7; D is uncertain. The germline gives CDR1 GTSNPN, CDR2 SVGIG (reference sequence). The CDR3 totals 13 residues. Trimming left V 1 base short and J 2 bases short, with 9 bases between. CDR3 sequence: CAWSGLEPYEQYF. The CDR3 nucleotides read TGTGCCTGGAGTGGCTTAGAGCCCTACGAGCAGTACTTC.

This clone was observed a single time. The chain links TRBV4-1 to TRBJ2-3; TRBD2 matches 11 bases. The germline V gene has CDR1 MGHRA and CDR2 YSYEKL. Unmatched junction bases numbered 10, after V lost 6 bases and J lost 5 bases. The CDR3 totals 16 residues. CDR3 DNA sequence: TGCGCCAGCAGTAAACTAGCGGGAGAATTTGTAGATACGCAGTATTTT. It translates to CASSKLAGEFVDTQYF.

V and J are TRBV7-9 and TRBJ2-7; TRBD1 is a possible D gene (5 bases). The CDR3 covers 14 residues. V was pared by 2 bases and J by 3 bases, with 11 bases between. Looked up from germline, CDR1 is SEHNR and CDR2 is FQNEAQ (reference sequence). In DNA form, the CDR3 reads TGTGCCAGCAGCTTATTAGGGGCAGGCTACGAGCAGTACTTC. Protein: CASSLLGAGYEQYF.

CDR3 coding DNA: TGTGCCAGCAGCGAAACTAGCGGGAGCCACAATGAGCAGTTCTTC. Amino acid sequence: CASSETSGSHNEQFF. The chain links TRBV9 to TRBJ2-1, with 11 bases lining up with TRBD2. Germline values: CDR1 SGDLS, CDR2 YYNGEE. V lost 3 bases and J lost 5; bases outside the gene matches: 4. The CDR3 length is 15 residues.

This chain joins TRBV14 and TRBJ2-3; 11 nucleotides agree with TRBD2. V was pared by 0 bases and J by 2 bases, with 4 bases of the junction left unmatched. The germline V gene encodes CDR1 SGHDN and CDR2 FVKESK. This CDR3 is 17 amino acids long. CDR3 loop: CASSQDLTSGATDTQYF. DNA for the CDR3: TGTGCCAGCAGCCAAGATTTGACTAGCGGGGCCACAGATACGCAGTATTTT.